This note documents a single T cell receptor (beta chain) sequence. The CDR3 is made up of 14 amino acids. Germline V gene lookup returns CDR1 WNHNN and CDR2 SYGVQD (reference sequence). V lost 3 bases and J lost 4; bases outside the gene matches: 3. Clones were read by immunoSEQ multiplex PCR, and TCRdb kept only the in-frame ones, dropping some. The sample consists of hundreds of thousands of clones, 85% to 90% of them appearing once. This sample is part of a study of blood T cell repertoires in COVID-19. This TCR was sampled from a man younger than 45 who had recovered from COVID-19. This sequence joins TRBV10-1 and TRBJ1-5; 7 bases line up with TRBD1. The sequenced material came from PBMCs or T cells enriched from blood (not recorded which). CDR3 protein: CASSDGDRNQPQHF. The CDR3 DNA follows: TGCGCCAGCAGTGACGGGGACAGAAATCAGCCCCAGCATTTT.